The text below deals with one T cell receptor beta chain. Antigen unknown. Both 60 Vbeta primers and 13 Jbeta primers went into the PCR. Using immunoSEQ multiplex PCR, the repertoire was profiled, and TCRdb retains in-frame clones only, with some absent. In the table there are roughly 71,000 clones, 65% to 70% of which are singletons. These data come from a study of cytomegalovirus exposure and HLA in healthy donors. Overall study context: The Caucasian-associated ancestry cluster contained 81% of the 398 genotyped donors.

General study results and limits: A later analysis linked a missense DCLRE1C variant to TCR beta V- and J-gene trimming. What was likely a sequencing artifact was a cluster of highly shared sequence variants.

Each donor was healthy, and each was a bone marrow donor. The V gene end was trimmed by 4 bases and the J gene end by 2 bases; junction bases not matched to a gene: 5. The CDR3 runs 16 residues. Germline-derived CDR1 and CDR2 are SGDLS and YYNGEE. The sequenced sample consisted of PBMCs. The chain joins TRBV9 to TRBJ2-3; TRBD2 matches at 12 bases. The receptor was derived from a middle-aged man in good health and CMV-seropositive. The CDR3 reads CASSPRLAGATDTQYF. Here the CDR3 DNA reads TGTGCCAGCAGCCCGCGACTAGCGGGGGCCACAGATACGCAGTATTTT.